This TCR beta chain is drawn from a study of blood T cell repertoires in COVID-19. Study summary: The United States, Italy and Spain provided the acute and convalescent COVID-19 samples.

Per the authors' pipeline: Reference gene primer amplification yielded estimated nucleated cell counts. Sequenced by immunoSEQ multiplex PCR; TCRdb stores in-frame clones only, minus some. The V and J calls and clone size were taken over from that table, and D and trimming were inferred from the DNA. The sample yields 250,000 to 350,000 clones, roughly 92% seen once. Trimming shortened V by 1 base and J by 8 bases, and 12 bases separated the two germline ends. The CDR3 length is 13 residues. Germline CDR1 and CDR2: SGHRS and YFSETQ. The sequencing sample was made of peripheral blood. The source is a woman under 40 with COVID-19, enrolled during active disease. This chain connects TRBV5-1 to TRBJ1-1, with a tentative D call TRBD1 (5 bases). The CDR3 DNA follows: TGCGCCAGCAGCTTGCTCCGGGGGAGCGAAGCTTTCTTT. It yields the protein CASSLLRGSEAFF.